This T cell receptor (beta chain) was identified in a study of STAT5B mutations in CD4+ large granular lymphocyte leukemia. As for the study in general: Among healthy donors, a particular HLA allele went with more CDR3 'QG' motifs.

Buffy coats from healthy blood donors served as controls. In this sample, this clone turned up once. CDR1 and CDR2 from the germline V gene are SGHVS and FQNEAQ. Trimming removed 1 base from V and 4 bases from J; junction bases left unmatched: 6. CDR3 size: 16 residues. TCRdb's copy holds only in-frame clones and misses some; the assay was immunoSEQ multiplex PCR. This sample has almost 30,000 clones, with around 80% found just once. Sequenced material: CD4+ T cells from blood buffy coats. This TCR came from a human donor in good health. The chain has TRBV7-8 and TRBJ1-5; 8 nucleotides align to TRBD1. CDR3 residues: CASSLGTGIPNQPQHF. Written as DNA, the CDR3 is TGTGCCAGCAGCTTAGGGACAGGGATACCGAATCAGCCCCAGCATTTT.